The clone carrying this T cell receptor beta chain was counted at least ten times. The sample is drawn from a study of HIV-infected patients and healthy controls. Whole blood was used without fractionation, so all unsorted peripheral T cells were included. About 500 ng RNA was reverse transcribed with alpha and beta constant-region primers. Separate chain-specific third strand synthesis with multiplexing indices produced the alpha and beta libraries. TCRdb re-derived calls from the 5' RACE reads in MiXCR, one entry per CDR3 protein. The sample shows 10,000 to 15,000 distinct CDR3 sequences, under 6.5% of them seen only once. The clonotype comes from an adult in good health. Sequenced material: blood.

Here the CDR3 reads CASSQDAVPNTEAFF. The CDR3 nucleotides are TGCGCCAGCAGCCAAGACGCGGTACCGAACACTGAAGCTTTCTTT. The chain joins TRBV4-1 to TRBJ1-1; unclear D gene. The length of the CDR3 is 15 residues. CDR1 and CDR2 from the germline V gene are MGHRA and YSYEKL. The V and J ends lost 0 bases and 1 base respectively, with 9 bases between them.